Presented here are 21 T cell receptor beta chains from one specimen sequenced in a study of cytotoxic CD8 clonotypes in ibrutinib-treated CLL. Profiling relied on immunoSEQ multiplex PCR, and the TCRdb table lists in-frame clones only, not all of them. The table shows hundreds of thousands of clones, with 60% to 80% occurring only once. Sequencing was performed on PBMCs, taken after 36 months of ibrutinib treatment. These receptors all come from a human donor with chronic lymphocytic leukemia.

The chain employs TRBV7-9 and TRBJ1-1; D unresolved. CDR1 and CDR2 (germline): SEHNR, FQNEAQ (reference sequence). This CDR3 has 16 residues. The germline V and J ends were trimmed by 2 bases and 1 base, with 14 bases remaining between them. The DNA of the CDR3 is TGTGCCAGCAGCTTAAGGTACGGGCCCAAGAACACTGAAGCTTTCTTT. Translating it yields CASSLRYGPKNTEAFF.

This chain links TRBV6-4 with TRBJ2-6, with D perhaps matching TRBD1 or TRBD2 (6 bases each). In germline, CDR1 is MRHNA, CDR2 SNTAGT. This CDR3 contains 16 residues. Trimming cost V 1 base and J 2 bases, with 9 bases left between them. CDR3: CASSDFGGAGANVLTF. CDR3 DNA: TGTGCCAGCAGTGACTTCGGGGGCGCTGGGGCCAACGTCCTGACTTTC.

Remarks on this clone: The limits of the CDR3 on the DNA are not certain, so only TCRdb's listed CDR3 is given. The chain recombines TRBV5-6 with TRBJ2-7; the table's D call, TRBD2, has no DNA check behind it. Germline lookup yields CDR1 SGHDT and CDR2 YYEEEE. The CDR3 numbers 16 amino acids, ends counted. This CDR3 reads CASSSAPGLAGPEQYF.

The chain couples TRBV7-2 to TRBJ1-2, with 11 bases aligning to TRBD1. Germline lookup yields CDR1 SGHTA and CDR2 FQGNSA. The V and J ends lost 5 bases and 9 bases, in that order; junction bases with no gene match: 8. The CDR3 totals 14 residues. For the CDR3, the DNA is TGTGCCAGCAGCACCAGGACAGGGGGCTTGAGCTACACCTTC. Protein product: CASSTRTGGLSYTF.

This clone was seen a handful of times. This sequence joins TRBV5-1 and TRBJ1-5; D not certain. V shed 0 bases and J shed 4 bases, with 8 bases lying between them. Per germline, CDR1 SGHRS and CDR2 YFSETQ. CDR3 length: 14 residues. The CDR3 region is CASSLDSTNQPQHF. The CDR3 nucleotides are TGCGCCAGCAGCTTGGACAGCACTAATCAGCCCCAGCATTTT.

The genes are TRBV29-1 and TRBJ1-2; D is possibly TRBD1 (5 bases). The CDR3 runs to 11 residues. From germline, CDR1 is SQVTM and CDR2 ANQGSEA. Trimming cost V 4 bases and J 6 bases, with 9 bases left between them. CDR3 nucleotide sequence: TGCAGCGTTGGCAGGGAGGATGGCTACACCTTC. Its protein product is CSVGREDGYTF.

J is TRBJ2-5 and V is TRBV5-6; maybe TRBD2 (5 bases). V dropped 0 bases and J dropped 2 bases, with 11 bases sitting between them. Germline assignment: CDR1 SGHDT and CDR2 YYEEEE. The CDR3 has 15 residues. The CDR3 reads CASSLVVPGQETQYF. The DNA of the CDR3 is TGTGCCAGCAGCTTGGTGGTACCGGGGCAAGAGACCCAGTACTTC.

The chain joins TRBV9 to TRBJ1-1; D uncertain. Looked up from germline, CDR1 is SGDLS and CDR2 is YYNGEE. V dropped 3 bases and J dropped 0 bases, with 6 bases sitting between them. The CDR3 is made up of 13 amino acids. In nucleotides, the CDR3 is TGTGCCAGCAGCGCCCAAATGAACACTGAAGCTTTCTTT. Translated: CASSAQMNTEAFF.

This chain links TRBV11-3 with TRBJ2-7; 9 bases agree with TRBD1. Trimming took 5 bases from V and 3 from J; bases not matched to a gene: 5. This CDR3 is built from 14 residues. Germline V gene data show CDR1 as SGHNT and CDR2 as YENEEA. The CDR3 DNA reads as TGTGCCAGCAGCCCCCGGACAGGGGTCTACGAGCAGTACTTC. Translating it yields CASSPRTGVYEQYF.

This chain connects TRBV6-5 to TRBJ1-2; D gene ambiguous. Trimming pared 1 base from V and 4 bases from J, leaving 7 bases between. The germline CDR1 and CDR2 sequences are MNHEY and SVGAGI. The CDR3 consists of 13 residues. The CDR3 loop is CASSYLSFYGYTF. The CDR3 region has the DNA TGTGCCAGCAGTTACTTGAGTTTCTATGGCTACACCTTC.

The chain employs TRBV18 and TRBJ2-3; 9 nucleotides agree with TRBD1. Germline CDR1 is KGHSH and CDR2 is LQKENI. The CDR3 contains 16 residues. V gave up 0 bases and J gave up 1 base; unmatched junction bases: 2. CDR3 DNA: TGTGCCAGCTCACCACCGAACAGGGGGCGCACAGATACGCAGTATTTT. Amino acids: CASSPPNRGRTDTQYF.

This sequence joins TRBV4-1 and TRBJ2-7; 8 positions agree with TRBD1. The germline V gene has CDR1 MGHRA and CDR2 YSYEKL. The length of the CDR3 is 15 residues. J was trimmed by 3 bases and V by 1 base; bases with no gene match: 5. The DNA of the CDR3 is TGCGCCAGCAGCCAAGGGCCGGACAGGGACTACGAGCAGTACTTC. Translating it yields CASSQGPDRDYEQYF.

Regarding this clone: Germline and junction disagree at one end, which may indicate a read error. V and J are TRBV20-1 and TRBJ2-7; the D is unclear. CDR3 length: 11 amino acids. Germline V CDR1 and CDR2: DFQATT, SNEGSKA (reference sequence). The CDR3 DNA reads as TGCAGTGCTAGAGACAGGTCCCACCCCCAATTC. Translating it yields CSARDRSHPQF.

This clone was counted a single time. This chain uses TRBV7-9 with TRBJ2-3, with 10 bases identical to TRBD2. Germline CDR1 reads SEHNR; CDR2 reads FQNEAQ (reference sequence). This CDR3 region has 17 residues. J was trimmed by 1 base and V by 1 base; bases with no gene match: 5. The CDR3 is CASSLVFGLAGTDTQYF. Here the CDR3 DNA reads TGTGCCAGCAGCTTAGTGTTCGGACTAGCGGGCACAGATACGCAGTATTTT. The entire variable domain, with the rest obtained from reference TRBV7-9 and TRBJ2-3, is as follows: DTGVSQNPRHKITKRGQNVTFRCDPISEHNRLYWYRQTLGQGPEFLTYFQNEAQLEKSRLLSDRFSAERPKGSFSTLEIQRTEQGDSAMYLCASSLVFGLAGTDTQYFGPGTRLTVL.

The table lists this clone with a few counts. V usage is TRBV2 and J usage is TRBJ1-1; D not certain. CDR1 and CDR2 (germline): SNHLY, FYNNEI. The CDR3 is 11 residues long. Deletions cut 7 bases from V and 11 bases from J, with 14 bases between. CDR3: CASIWDFGAFF. The DNA for the CDR3 is TGTGCCAGCATCTGGGATTTCGGGGCTTTCTTT.

This rearrangement joins TRBV2 to TRBJ2-7; 7 bases are a match to TRBD1. The CDR3 is 13 amino acids. Germline V CDR1 and CDR2: SNHLY, FYNNEI. The V gene end was trimmed by 6 bases and the J gene end by 5 bases; junction bases not matched to a gene: 7. The CDR3 DNA reads as TGTGCCAGCAGCCCTAACAGGGGAAACGAGCAGTACTTC. It codes for CASSPNRGNEQYF.

The V and J genes are TRBV15 and TRBJ1-5; TRBD1 is a possible D gene (5 bases). Trimming cost V 4 bases and J 4 bases, with 17 bases left between them. Germline loops: CDR1 LNHNV, CDR2 YYDKDF (reference sequence). This CDR3 is built from 16 residues. Here the CDR3 DNA reads TGTGCCACCAGCACTTTTAGTGGGGGTTGGAATCAGCCCCAGCATTTT. It codes for CATSTFSGGWNQPQHF.

This clone was detected only a few times. The chain employs TRBV28 and TRBJ2-1; D uncertain. V was cut by 6 bases and J by 7 bases, with 19 bases left in between. The length of the CDR3 is 15 residues. Germline values: CDR1 MDHEN, CDR2 SYDVKM. CDR3 protein: CASSPSGKGQNEQFF. DNA of the CDR3: TGTGCCAGCAGCCCTTCTGGGAAGGGTCAAAATGAGCAGTTCTTC.

The J gene is TRBJ2-3, the V gene TRBV4-3, with a tentative D call TRBD1 (6 bases). This CDR3 has 15 residues. V lost 1 base, J lost 4 bases, and 12 bases lay in between. The germline V gene encodes CDR1 LGHNA and CDR2 YSLEER. The CDR3 coding sequence is TGCGCCAGCAGCCAAGTTCTTCAGGGGTCAGATACGCAGTATTTT. Translated, it gives CASSQVLQGSDTQYF.

The rearrangement joins TRBV28 to TRBJ2-5, with TRBD2 as a possible D gene (6 bases). V lost 7 bases and J lost 0, with 9 bases in between. Germline V gene data show CDR1 as MDHEN and CDR2 as SYDVKM. The CDR3 has 13 residues. The CDR3 spells CASTREYQETQYF. The CDR3 nucleotides are TGTGCCAGCACACGGGAGTACCAAGAGACCCAGTACTTC.

V gene TRBV11-2 combines with J gene TRBJ2-1, with 7 bases matching TRBD2. The germline V gene has CDR1 SGHAT and CDR2 FQNNGV. CDR3 length: 14 amino acids. V was pared by 0 bases and J by 9 bases, with 5 bases of the junction left unmatched. CDR3 loop: CASSLEVRGTEQFF. The DNA for the CDR3 is TGTGCCAGCAGCTTAGAGGTGCGGGGGACTGAGCAGTTCTTC.